Listed below are T cell receptor beta chains from one sample, sequenced in a study of CD8 T cells in Susac syndrome. TCRdb used MiXCR to reprocess the immunoSEQ multiplex PCR reads, holding one entry per CDR3 protein. The sample has about 430,000 distinct CDR3 sequences, more than 80% seen once. Sequencing was carried out using CD8+ T cells from PBMCs. The receptors derive from a human donor with multiple sclerosis. Both conserved end residues are part of each CDR3. A D gene is named only where the DNA matches it firmly. Only some rows state a clone size, as once, few, many or a class for expanded clones.

V gene: TRBV5-4
D gene: TRBD1
J gene: TRBJ2-4
clone size: NA
CDR3 protein: CASTGTENIQYF
CDR3 DNA: TGTGCCAGCACCGGGACAGAAAACATTCAGTACTTC

V gene: TRBV27
D gene: NA
J gene: TRBJ2-1
clone size: NA
CDR3 protein: CASSLLSGYNEQFF
CDR3 DNA: TGTGCCAGCAGTCTCCTCAGCGGATACAATGAGCAGTTCTTC

V gene: TRBV5-1
D gene: TRBD1
J gene: TRBJ2-7
clone size: few
CDR3 protein: CAGDRSGQISSYEQYF
CDR3 DNA: TGCGCCGGGGACAGGAGCGGGCAAATTAGCTCCTACGAGCAGTACTTC

V gene: TRBV12-3/TRBV12-4
D gene: TRBD2
J gene: TRBJ2-5
clone size: NA
CDR3 protein: CASSYLAGGHEGTQYF
CDR3 DNA: TGTGCCAGCAGTTACTTAGCGGGAGGGCATGAGGGGACCCAGTACTTC

V gene: TRBV19
D gene: NA
J gene: TRBJ1-5
clone size: NA
CDR3 protein: CASSIHPNQPQHF
CDR3 DNA: TGTGCCAGTAGTATTCATCCGAATCAGCCCCAGCATTTT

V gene: TRBV27
D gene: NA
J gene: TRBJ2-2
clone size: NA
CDR3 protein: CASSDMGVSVTGELFF
CDR3 DNA: TGTGCCAGCAGTGATATGGGGGTTTCGGTCACCGGGGAGCTGTTTTTT

V gene: TRBV27
D gene: NA
J gene: TRBJ1-1
clone size: NA
CDR3 protein: CASSRSQVTEAFF
CDR3 DNA: TGTGCCAGCAGTCGATCCCAGGTCACTGAAGCTTTCTTT

V gene: TRBV27
D gene: NA
J gene: TRBJ1-1
clone size: NA
CDR3 protein: CASSLGQGGNTEAFF
CDR3 DNA: TGTGCCAGCAGTTTGGGGCAGGGCGGGAACACTGAAGCTTTCTTT

V gene: TRBV19
D gene: NA
J gene: TRBJ2-7
clone size: NA
CDR3 protein: CASSITTSTYEQYF
CDR3 DNA: TGTGCCAGTAGTATTACAACTAGCACCTACGAGCAGTACTTC

V gene: TRBV30
D gene: TRBD1
J gene: TRBJ2-7
clone size: NA
CDR3 protein: CAWSLDRDYEQYF
CDR3 DNA: TGTGCCTGGAGTCTGGACAGGGACTACGAGCAGTACTTC

V gene: TRBV30
D gene: NA
J gene: TRBJ2-7
clone size: NA
CDR3 protein: CAWTNWVQGTSEQYF
CDR3 DNA: TGTGCCTGGACCAATTGGGTACAGGGTACGTCCGAGCAGTACTTC

V gene: TRBV28
D gene: NA
J gene: TRBJ2-1
clone size: NA
CDR3 protein: CASSFPGSYNEQFF
CDR3 DNA: TGTGCCAGCAGTTTTCCGGGGTCCTACAATGAGCAGTTCTTC

V gene: TRBV7-9
D gene: TRBD1
J gene: TRBJ2-7
clone size: few
CDR3 protein: CASSSQGAPYEQYF
CDR3 DNA: TGTGCCAGCAGCTCACAGGGGGCACCCTACGAGCAGTACTTC

V gene: TRBV4-1
D gene: NA
J gene: TRBJ1-1
clone size: few
CDR3 protein: CASSLPGGDYEAFF
CDR3 DNA: TGCGCCAGCAGCCTCCCCGGCGGGGATTATGAAGCTTTCTTT

V gene: TRBV4-1
D gene: TRBD2
J gene: TRBJ2-7
clone size: NA
CDR3 protein: CASSQGAGERSEQYF
CDR3 DNA: TGCGCCAGCAGCCAAGGAGCGGGAGAACGGAGCGAGCAGTACTTC

V gene: TRBV30
D gene: NA
J gene: TRBJ2-2
clone size: NA
CDR3 protein: CAWSVGNTGELFF
CDR3 DNA: TGTGCCTGGAGTGTAGGGAACACCGGGGAGCTGTTTTTT

V gene: TRBV5-4
D gene: NA
J gene: TRBJ2-1
clone size: NA
CDR3 protein: CASSPTSDWDEQFF
CDR3 DNA: TGTGCCAGCAGCCCAACATCTGACTGGGATGAGCAGTTCTTC

V gene: TRBV7-9
D gene: NA
J gene: TRBJ1-1
clone size: few
CDR3 protein: CASSPQGSEAFF
CDR3 DNA: TGTGCCAGCAGTCCACAGGGTTCTGAAGCTTTCTTT

V gene: TRBV7-9
D gene: NA
J gene: TRBJ2-1
clone size: NA
CDR3 protein: CASSPTAGPSYNEQFF
CDR3 DNA: TGTGCCAGCAGCCCAACTGCAGGGCCCTCCTACAATGAGCAGTTCTTC

V gene: TRBV6-2/TRBV6-3
D gene: NA
J gene: TRBJ1-1
clone size: few
CDR3 protein: CASSYPRMSMNTEAFF
CDR3 DNA: TGTGCCAGCAGTTACCCCCGGATGTCCATGAACACTGAAGCTTTCTTT

V gene: TRBV2
D gene: NA
J gene: TRBJ1-1
clone size: NA
CDR3 protein: CASSDNRGMNTEAFF
CDR3 DNA: TGTGCCAGCAGTGATAACCGGGGGATGAACACTGAAGCTTTCTTT

V gene: TRBV29-1
D gene: TRBD2
J gene: TRBJ2-1
clone size: NA
CDR3 protein: CSVEAGLAASYNEQFF
CDR3 DNA: TGCAGCGTTGAAGCGGGACTAGCGGCCTCCTACAATGAGCAGTTCTTC

V gene: TRBV5-6
D gene: NA
J gene: TRBJ2-2
clone size: NA
CDR3 protein: CASSLWSNTGELFF
CDR3 DNA: TGTGCCAGCAGCTTGTGGTCTAACACCGGGGAGCTGTTTTTT

V gene: TRBV19
D gene: NA
J gene: TRBJ1-1
clone size: NA
CDR3 protein: CASKSPSMNTEAFF
CDR3 DNA: TGTGCCAGTAAGAGTCCGAGCATGAACACTGAAGCTTTCTTT

V gene: TRBV27
D gene: NA
J gene: TRBJ1-1
clone size: NA
CDR3 protein: CASSFAGNTEAFF
CDR3 DNA: TGTGCCAGCAGCTTCGCCGGGAACACTGAAGCTTTCTTT

V gene: TRBV27
D gene: NA
J gene: TRBJ2-2
clone size: NA
CDR3 protein: CASSPLLVPNTGELFF
CDR3 DNA: TGTGCCAGCAGTCCCCTTTTGGTCCCGAACACCGGGGAGCTGTTTTTT

V gene: TRBV20-1
D gene: TRBD2
J gene: TRBJ2-3
clone size: NA
CDR3 protein: CSATSALAGGPTDTDTQYF
CDR3 DNA: TGCAGTGCTACTTCCGCCCTCGCGGGAGGGCCAACGGACACAGATACGCAGTATTTT

V gene: TRBV27
D gene: NA
J gene: TRBJ2-1
clone size: NA
CDR3 protein: CASSRQVSSYNEQFF
CDR3 DNA: TGTGCCAGCAGTAGACAGGTTAGCTCCTACAATGAGCAGTTCTTC

V gene: TRBV27
D gene: NA
J gene: TRBJ2-7
clone size: NA
CDR3 protein: CASSRTQGSYEQYF
CDR3 DNA: TGTGCCAGCAGCCGGACCCAAGGGTCCTACGAGCAGTACTTC

V gene: TRBV2
D gene: TRBD1
J gene: TRBJ1-5
clone size: NA
CDR3 protein: CASSGTGGDQPQHF
CDR3 DNA: TGTGCCAGCAGCGGGACAGGGGGCGATCAGCCCCAGCATTTT

V gene: TRBV3-1
D gene: NA
J gene: TRBJ2-3
clone size: NA
CDR3 protein: CASSHTLDSTDTQYF
CDR3 DNA: TGTGCCAGCAGCCATACACTTGACAGCACAGATACGCAGTATTTT

V gene: TRBV30
D gene: NA
J gene: TRBJ1-2
clone size: NA
CDR3 protein: CAWRQEVDYGYTF
CDR3 DNA: TGTGCCTGGAGACAGGAGGTGGACTATGGCTACACCTTC

V gene: TRBV6-6
D gene: NA
J gene: TRBJ2-5
clone size: NA
CDR3 protein: CASSYVNTQETQYF
CDR3 DNA: TGTGCCAGCAGTTATGTCAACACTCAAGAGACCCAGTACTTC

V gene: TRBV11-2
D gene: NA
J gene: TRBJ2-3
clone size: NA
CDR3 protein: CASSSWINRRDPRTDTLYF
CDR3 DNA: TGTGCCAGCAGCTCCTGGATTAACCGCAGGGACCCACGCACAGATACGCTGTATTTT

V gene: TRBV19
D gene: NA
J gene: TRBJ2-3
clone size: NA
CDR3 protein: CASSILRADTQYF
CDR3 DNA: TGTGCCAGTAGTATCTTGCGGGCAGATACGCAGTATTTT

V gene: TRBV3-1
D gene: NA
J gene: TRBJ2-3
clone size: NA
CDR3 protein: CASSLRDSVFDTQYF
CDR3 DNA: TGTGCCAGCAGCCTGCGGGATAGCGTCTTCGATACGCAGTATTTT

V gene: TRBV4-1
D gene: TRBD1
J gene: TRBJ2-3
clone size: NA
CDR3 protein: CASRVPGTGGPDTQYF
CDR3 DNA: TGCGCCAGCAGGGTCCCCGGGACAGGGGGCCCAGATACGCAGTATTTT

V gene: TRBV13
D gene: TRBD2
J gene: TRBJ2-1
clone size: NA
CDR3 protein: CASSLVLAGGPGRNEQFF
CDR3 DNA: TGTGCCAGCAGCTTAGTGCTAGCGGGGGGCCCGGGCCGCAATGAGCAGTTCTTC

V gene: TRBV20-1
D gene: TRBD1
J gene: TRBJ1-2
clone size: NA
CDR3 protein: CSARRDRDHYGYTF
CDR3 DNA: TGCAGTGCTCGTCGGGACAGGGACCACTATGGCTACACCTTC

V gene: TRBV11-2
D gene: TRBD1
J gene: TRBJ2-6
clone size: few
CDR3 protein: CATFGQGYSGANVLTF
CDR3 DNA: TGTGCCACCTTCGGACAGGGCTACTCTGGGGCCAACGTCCTGACTTTC

V gene: TRBV4-1
D gene: TRBD1
J gene: TRBJ2-5
clone size: NA
CDR3 protein: CASSQVGTGEETQYF
CDR3 DNA: TGCGCCAGCAGCCAAGTCGGGACAGGGGAAGAGACCCAGTACTTC

V gene: TRBV3-1
D gene: NA
J gene: TRBJ2-1
clone size: once
CDR3 protein: CASSQDPSYKLAYNEQFF
CDR3 DNA: TGTGCCAGCAGCCAAGACCCGAGCTACAAGTTAGCCTACAATGAGCAGTTCTTC

V gene: TRBV4-1
D gene: NA
J gene: TRBJ2-5
clone size: NA
CDR3 protein: CASSQDLAERYQETQYF
CDR3 DNA: TGCGCCAGCAGCCAAGATTTAGCGGAGCGGTACCAAGAGACCCAGTACTTC

V gene: TRBV27
D gene: NA
J gene: TRBJ2-3
clone size: NA
CDR3 protein: CASSLVDGTGTDTQYF
CDR3 DNA: TGTGCCAGCAGTTTAGTCGACGGGACTGGCACAGATACGCAGTATTTT

V gene: TRBV29-1
D gene: NA
J gene: TRBJ2-7
clone size: NA
CDR3 protein: CSVEEPSTTEQYF
CDR3 DNA: TGCAGCGTTGAAGAACCCTCTACCACCGAGCAGTACTTC

V gene: TRBV5-1
D gene: NA
J gene: TRBJ2-3
clone size: once
CDR3 protein: CASSSFFLAWGTQYF
CDR3 DNA: TGCGCCAGCAGCTCATTCTTCTTGGCGTGGGGTACGCAGTATTTT

V gene: TRBV6-2/TRBV6-3
D gene: NA
J gene: TRBJ2-6
clone size: once
CDR3 protein: CASDYTGANVLTF
CDR3 DNA: TGTGCCAGTGACTACACTGGGGCCAACGTCCTGACTTTC

V gene: TRBV4-1
D gene: TRBD2
J gene: TRBJ2-7
clone size: NA
CDR3 protein: CASSHISGSLYEQYF
CDR3 DNA: TGCGCCAGCAGCCACATCAGCGGGAGTCTCTACGAGCAGTACTTC

V gene: TRBV11-2
D gene: NA
J gene: TRBJ2-3
clone size: NA
CDR3 protein: CASSLLGTAGIDTQYF
CDR3 DNA: TGTGCCAGCAGCCTACTGGGGACGGCGGGAATAGATACGCAGTATTTT

V gene: TRBV5-4
D gene: TRBD2
J gene: TRBJ2-7
clone size: NA
CDR3 protein: CASSDRGGDTSYEQYF
CDR3 DNA: TGTGCCAGCAGCGACCGCGGGGGGGACACCTCCTACGAGCAGTACTTC

V gene: TRBV30
D gene: NA
J gene: TRBJ2-7
clone size: NA
CDR3 protein: CAWSTPGFSYEQYF
CDR3 DNA: TGTGCCTGGAGTACCCCGGGGTTCTCCTACGAGCAGTACTTC

V gene: TRBV10-3
D gene: TRBD2
J gene: TRBJ2-2
clone size: once
CDR3 protein: CAIRGELAGAQGELFF
CDR3 DNA: TGTGCCATCAGAGGGGAATTAGCGGGAGCCCAGGGGGAGCTGTTTTTT

V gene: TRBV27
D gene: NA
J gene: TRBJ1-1
clone size: NA
CDR3 protein: CASSVRGVTEAFF
CDR3 DNA: TGTGCCAGCAGCGTACGGGGGGTCACTGAAGCTTTCTTT

V gene: TRBV12-3/TRBV12-4
D gene: NA
J gene: TRBJ2-5
clone size: NA
CDR3 protein: CASRLHGQLETQYF
CDR3 DNA: TGTGCCAGCAGGTTACACGGGCAGTTGGAGACCCAGTACTTC

V gene: TRBV12-3/TRBV12-4
D gene: NA
J gene: TRBJ2-3
clone size: NA
CDR3 protein: CASSFVDTQYF
CDR3 DNA: TGTGCCAGCAGTTTCGTGGATACGCAGTATTTT